This T cell receptor beta chain was documented in a study of blood T cell repertoires in COVID-19 (TCRdb year 2020). Study-level background: The collaborator samples originated in the United States, Italy and Spain and spanned the acute and convalescent phases of COVID-19. Nearly every sample came with metadata listing a de-identified subject ID, COVID-19 status, age in years and sex. The samples were drawn from the first 160 participants of the ongoing ImmuneRACE study and from under 1,500 subjects provided by 6 global collaborators. Subjects who had been exposed to COVID-19, were actively infected with it, or had recovered from it provided the deeply sampled blood TCRbeta repertoires that made up the dataset. Where available, HLA class I and class II types were taken from metadata supplied by the sample provider and were not determined by assay-based typing. The material from the prospective study consisted of cDNA or gDNA derived from T cells, B-cell-depleted T cells, or PBMCs. A freely available public database, intended as a resource for researchers studying the immune response to SARS-CoV-2, is where the repertoires were released. The paper as a whole reports these results and caveats: The quantity of clinical and demographic metadata differed by source and by participant and was supplied without curation.

Concerning this clone itself: What this receptor recognizes is not known. Qualities for individual bases were not recorded, and no much larger clone is one base off.

The CDR3 numbers 14 residues from cysteine through phenylalanine. Only CDR3 DNA is held: 42 bases, read in frame from base 1. Compared with germline, V lacks 4 bases and J lacks 9 bases; bases without a gene match: 9. Per the germline V gene, SGDLS is the CDR1 and YYNGEE is the CDR2. TCRbeta CDR3 regions were amplified from genomic DNA by means of the immunoSEQ Assay, a bias-controlled multiplex PCR. From the authors' description of their analysis: The number of nucleated cells in each sample was estimated from the amplification of reference gene primers within the assay. To quantify the absolute abundance of each unique TCRbeta CDR3 rearrangement, sequence reads were collapsed and filtered. For each sample, productive Simpson clonality was calculated by taking the square root of Simpson's diversity index across productive rearrangements. This is the immuneACCESS table as TCRdb keeps it, with only in-frame sequences that have V and J called. A part of the clones is gone; compared with another copy, unresolved V genes explain less than half, and the rest is unexplained. The V and J calls and clone size were taken over from that table, and D and trimming were inferred from the DNA. In all, the sample holds around 130,000 clones, and roughly 80% of those were seen once. About 15% of the sample is taken by the ten largest.

The collaborating institutions used their own protocols to collect whole blood in K2EDTA tubes. For TCRbeta analysis, collaborator samples were shipped as frozen whole blood, as isolated PBMCs, or as DNA extracted from either sample type. The rearrangement combines TRBV9 with TRBJ1-1; 10 nucleotides in the junction match TRBD1. Source material: peripheral blood. This sequence originates from an elderly woman with acute or convalescent COVID-19. The sequenced DNA is TGTGCCAGCAGCTCCCAGGGGACAGGGGTGAAAGCTTTCTTT. This is translated as CASSSQGTGVKAFF.